The source of this TCR beta chain is a study of blood T cell repertoires in COVID-19. Overall study context: Acute-phase and convalescent COVID-19 samples originated in the United States, Italy and Spain.

As originally analysed: Amplification of reference gene primers provided the estimated nucleated cell counts. The assay was immunoSEQ multiplex PCR, and TCRdb's table has in-frame clones only and misses some. Clonal size and the V and J genes are those of that table, whereas D and trimming came from the DNA. The data show about 36,000 clones, with 80% to 90% seen just once and around 42% held by the top ten. Trimming removed 3 bases at V and 2 bases at J, with 11 bases between. CDR1 is SGDLS, CDR2 YYNGEE, per germline. CDR3 size: 14 residues. The TCR originated in a human donor in a cohort sampled during active or convalescent COVID-19. The donor label of this sample is uncertain. Sequenced input: peripheral blood. V usage is TRBV9 and J usage is TRBJ2-5; D possibly corresponds to TRBD1 (6 bases). The CDR3 nucleotides are TGTGCCAGCAGCGCCCTTGGACAGCAAGAGACCCAGTACTTC. It codes for CASSALGQQETQYF.